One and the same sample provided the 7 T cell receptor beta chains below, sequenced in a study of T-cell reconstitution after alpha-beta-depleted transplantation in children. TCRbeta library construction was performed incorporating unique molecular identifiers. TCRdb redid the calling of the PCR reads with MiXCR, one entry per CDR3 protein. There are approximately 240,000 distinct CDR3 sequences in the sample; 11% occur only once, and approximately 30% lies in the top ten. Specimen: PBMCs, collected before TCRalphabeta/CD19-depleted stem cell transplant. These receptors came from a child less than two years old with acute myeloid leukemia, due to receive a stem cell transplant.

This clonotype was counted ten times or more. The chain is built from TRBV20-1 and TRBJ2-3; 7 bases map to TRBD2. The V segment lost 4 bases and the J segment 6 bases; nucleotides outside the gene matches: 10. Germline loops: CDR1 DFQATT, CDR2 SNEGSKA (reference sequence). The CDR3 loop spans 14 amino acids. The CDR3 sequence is CSATSGGGEDTQYF. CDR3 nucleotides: TGCAGTGCTACTAGCGGCGGAGGGGAGGATACGCAGTATTTT.

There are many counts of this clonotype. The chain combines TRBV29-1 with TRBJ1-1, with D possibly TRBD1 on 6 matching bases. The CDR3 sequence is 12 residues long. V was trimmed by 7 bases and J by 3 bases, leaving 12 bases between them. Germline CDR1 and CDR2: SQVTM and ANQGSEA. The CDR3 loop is CSAADSYTEAFF. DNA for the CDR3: TGCAGCGCTGCGGACAGCTACACTGAAGCTTTCTTT.

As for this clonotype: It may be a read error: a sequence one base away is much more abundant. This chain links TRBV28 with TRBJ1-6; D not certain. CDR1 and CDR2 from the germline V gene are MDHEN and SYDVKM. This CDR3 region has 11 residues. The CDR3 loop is CASSGEAPPHF. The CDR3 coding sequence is TGTGCCAGCAGCGGAGAGGCACCCCCCCACTTT.

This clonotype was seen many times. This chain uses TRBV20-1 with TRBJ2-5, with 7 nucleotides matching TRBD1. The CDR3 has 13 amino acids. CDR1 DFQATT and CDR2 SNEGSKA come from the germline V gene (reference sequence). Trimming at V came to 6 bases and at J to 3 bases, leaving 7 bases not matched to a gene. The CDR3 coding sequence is TGCAGTGCGTCGGACAGGAACGAAGAGACCCAGTACTTC. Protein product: CSASDRNEETQYF.

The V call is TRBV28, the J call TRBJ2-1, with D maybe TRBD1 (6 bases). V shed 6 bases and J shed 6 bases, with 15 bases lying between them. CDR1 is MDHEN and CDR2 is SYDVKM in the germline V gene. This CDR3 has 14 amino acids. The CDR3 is CASSRGGRGNEQFF. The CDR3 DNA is TGTGCCAGCAGCCGGGGCGGCAGGGGCAATGAGCAGTTCTTC.

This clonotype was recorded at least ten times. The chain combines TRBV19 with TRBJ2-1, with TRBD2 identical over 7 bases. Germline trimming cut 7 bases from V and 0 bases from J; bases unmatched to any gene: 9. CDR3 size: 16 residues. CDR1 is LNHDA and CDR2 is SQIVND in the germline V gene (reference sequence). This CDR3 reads CASIPPGGSSYNEQFF. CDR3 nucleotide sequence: TGTGCCAGTATCCCCCCCGGCGGGAGCTCCTACAATGAGCAGTTCTTC.

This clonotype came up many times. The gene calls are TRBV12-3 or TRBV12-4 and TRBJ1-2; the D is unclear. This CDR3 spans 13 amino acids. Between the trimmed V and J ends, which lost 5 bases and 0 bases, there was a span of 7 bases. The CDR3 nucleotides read TGTGCCAGCAGTCGGTCCGCTAACTATGGCTACACCTTC. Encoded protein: CASSRSANYGYTF.